A selection of T cell receptor beta chains follows, all from one sample in a study of Graves' ophthalmopathy and Graves' hyperthyroidism. One entry per CDR3 protein, called by TCRdb with MiXCR from the multiplex PCR reads. Found here are 1 million to 1.3 million distinct CDR3 sequences, 35% to 40% of them singletons; the top ten hold over 8.5%. Sequenced sample: peripheral blood or thyroid tissue (not recorded which). Every receptor here comes from an adult man with Graves' hyperthyroidism. Each CDR3 is given with its conserved first and last residue.

>TRBV7-9|17|TRBJ1-5
CASSPGPLWGSGQPQHF
>TRBV29-1|13|TRBJ2-7
CSVRTGAVNEQYF
>TRBV20-1|17|TRBJ2-6
CSARKGQGRAGANVLTF
>TRBV13|13|TRBJ2-7
CASSTGRTYEQYF
>TRBV9|14|TRBJ2-7
CASSGQGGPYEQYF
>TRBV6-5|16|TRBJ2-6
CASSQTGFGGANVLTF
>TRBV11-2|15|TRBJ2-7
CASSAGTGKTYEQYF
>TRBV25-1|12|TRBJ2-7
CASSKTGGGLYF
>TRBV7-2|11|TRBJ2-7
CASSQGIEQYF
>TRBV7-9|17|TRBJ1-1
CASSSLADRTMNTEAFF
>TRBV7-9|13|TRBJ1-1
CASSSVTGPGAFF
>TRBV10-3|17|TRBJ1-5
CAISDSGGTGRNQPQHF
>TRBV7-3|15|TRBJ2-5
CASPLRLWRLETQYF
>TRBV2|15|TRBJ2-7
CASSEAGQYSYEQYF
>TRBV7-2|16|TRBJ1-4
CASSLDPGARRPRLFF
>TRBV5-6|15|TRBJ1-5
CASSLSGGLNQPQHF
>TRBV7-2|14|TRBJ2-7
CASSGGARRDEQYF